This T cell receptor beta chain was recorded in a study of T-cell memory formation after mild COVID-19. From the 5' RACE reads, TCRdb called clonotypes with MiXCR, one entry per CDR3 protein. The repertoire holds about 340,000 distinct CDR3 sequences, with around 15% as singletons. In this sample, this clonotype turned up a few times. Its antigen is undetermined. The V gene lost 7 bases and the J gene lost 0 bases, with 9 bases spanning the gap. Germline-derived CDR1 and CDR2 are SGHDN and FVKESK. The CDR3 has 13 residues. Whole-study results and caveats: Mostly located in CM and EM were contracting CD4+ clones, with contracting CD8+ clones located in EMRA. Within pre-infection memory, some responding clones were found, suggesting cross-reactive memory joined.

The chain uses TRBV14 and TRBJ1-1, with no clear D. The sequence came from a man between 18 and 35 years old who had mild COVID-19 (a few samples of this study predate the infection). Cell type and time point are not known. The sample taken for sequencing was PBMCs or a T cell subset sorted from them (not recorded which). CDR3 protein: CASKNSLNTEAFF. The CDR3, as DNA: TGTGCCAGCAAGAACAGTTTGAACACTGAAGCTTTCTTT.